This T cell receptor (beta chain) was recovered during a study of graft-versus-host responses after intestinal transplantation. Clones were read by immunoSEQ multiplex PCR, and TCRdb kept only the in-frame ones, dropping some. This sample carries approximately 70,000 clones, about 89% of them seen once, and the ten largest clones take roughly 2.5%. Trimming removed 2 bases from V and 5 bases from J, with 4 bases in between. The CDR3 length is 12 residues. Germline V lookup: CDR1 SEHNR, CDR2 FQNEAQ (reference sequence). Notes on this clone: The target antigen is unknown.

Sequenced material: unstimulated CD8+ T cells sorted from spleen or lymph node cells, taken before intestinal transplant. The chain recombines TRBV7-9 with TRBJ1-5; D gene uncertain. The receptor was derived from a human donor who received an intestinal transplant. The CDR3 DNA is TGTGCCAGCAGCTTACCGGATCAGCCCCAGCATTTT. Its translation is CASSLPDQPQHF.